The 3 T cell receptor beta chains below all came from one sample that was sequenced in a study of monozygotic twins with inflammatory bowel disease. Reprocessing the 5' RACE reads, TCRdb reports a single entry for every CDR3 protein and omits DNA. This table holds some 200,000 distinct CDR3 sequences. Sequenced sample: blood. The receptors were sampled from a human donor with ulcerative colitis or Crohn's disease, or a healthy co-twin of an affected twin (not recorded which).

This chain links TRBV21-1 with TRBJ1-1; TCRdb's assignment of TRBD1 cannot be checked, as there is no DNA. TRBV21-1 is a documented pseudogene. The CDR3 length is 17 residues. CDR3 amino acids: CASSKGGKAALNTEAFF.

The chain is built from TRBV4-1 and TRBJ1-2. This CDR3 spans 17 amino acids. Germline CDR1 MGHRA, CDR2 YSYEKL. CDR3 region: CASSQEERRAMGYGYTF.

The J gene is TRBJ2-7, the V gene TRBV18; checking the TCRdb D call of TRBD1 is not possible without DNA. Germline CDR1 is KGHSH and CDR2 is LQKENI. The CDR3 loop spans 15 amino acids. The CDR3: CASSPPGQSIYEQYF.